The 22 T cell receptor beta chains listed next were all sequenced from one sample in a study of shared clonotypes between healthy human individuals. Using immunoSEQ multiplex PCR, the repertoire was profiled, and TCRdb retains in-frame clones only, with some absent. The sample holds about 2.3 million clones, 92% seen once. Sequencing was carried out using naive CD4+ T cells from PBMCs. The subset was: CD45RA+ positively selected. Receptor source: a man between 18 and 35 years old in good health. Some clones in this sample may be carry-over from other donors' samples.

The CDR3 nucleotides are TGCGCCAGCAGCCGTTCCTGGCTCTCCGGGACAGGGGTATTCGGCACCGGGGAGCTGTTTTTT. Protein sequence: CASSRSWLSGTGVFGTGELFF. V is TRBV5-1 and J is TRBJ2-2; the match to TRBD1 covers 10 bases. Trimming at V came to 4 bases and at J to 4 bases, leaving 22 bases not matched to a gene. The CDR3 extends over 21 amino acids. Germline V gene data show CDR1 as SGHRS and CDR2 as YFSETQ.

The gene calls are TRBV6-6 and TRBJ1-2; 10 bases fit TRBD1. Losses at the gene ends were 6 bases for V and 2 bases for J; bases not matched to a gene: 6. Germline assignment: CDR1 MNHNY and CDR2 SVGAGI (reference sequence). CDR3 length equals 15 residues. The CDR3 DNA follows: TGTGCCAGCAGCCTGACAGGGGGCGAGAACTATGGCTACACCTTC. It is translated as CASSLTGGENYGYTF.

The chain is built from TRBV29-1 and TRBJ2-1; possibly TRBD1 or TRBD2 for D (5 bases each). This CDR3 is 17 amino acids long. CDR1 is SQVTM and CDR2 is ANQGSEA in the germline V gene. Between the trimmed V and J ends, which lost 6 bases and 0 bases, there was a span of 21 bases. The CDR3 DNA follows: TGCAGCGTCTTCCGGGACCGACTTAGAGGCTCCTACAATGAGCAGTTCTTC. It encodes CSVFRDRLRGSYNEQFF.

This chain connects TRBV30 to TRBJ2-1; 7 nucleotides line up with TRBD2. The V and J ends lost 0 bases and 0 bases, in that order; junction bases with no gene match: 5. CDR1 and CDR2 (germline): GTSNPN, SVGIG (reference sequence). This CDR3 region has 16 residues. The CDR3, as DNA: TGTGCCTGGAGTGTACGGGGCGGGAGCTCCTACAATGAGCAGTTCTTC. It encodes CAWSVRGGSSYNEQFF. The full variable domain, rest sourced from reference TRBV30 and TRBJ2-1, is SQTIHQWPATLVQPVGSPLSLECTVEGTSNPNLYWYRQAAGRGLQLLFYSVGIGQISSEVPQNLSASRPQDRQFILSSKKLLLSDSGFYLCAWSVRGGSSYNEQFFGPGTRLTVL.

V gene TRBV15 combines with J gene TRBJ2-7, with 12 positions matching TRBD2. Germline CDR1 reads LNHNV; CDR2 reads YYDKDF (reference sequence). This CDR3 is built from 15 residues. With V trimmed by 5 bases and J by 9 bases, 11 bases remained unmatched. The CDR3 sequence is CATSPRTSGIFGQYF. In nucleotides, the CDR3 is TGTGCCACCAGCCCCCGGACTAGCGGGATCTTCGGGCAGTACTTC.

This clone occurred once. V gene TRBV30 combines with J gene TRBJ2-1; 7 nucleotides match TRBD1. The V gene's germline CDR1 is GTSNPN and CDR2 SVGIG (reference sequence). The CDR3 contains 16 residues. J gave up 5 bases and V 0 bases, and 10 bases lay outside the gene matches. CDR3 nucleotides: TGTGCCTGGAGTGTCAAACTTAGGACAGGTAACAATGAGCAGTTCTTC. Its translation: CAWSVKLRTGNNEQFF.

This rearrangement joins TRBV15 to TRBJ1-4; D may be TRBD1 (5 bases). This CDR3 is 16 amino acids long. V lost 0 bases to trimming and J lost 8 bases, with 16 bases between them. Germline-derived CDR1 and CDR2 are LNHNV and YYDKDF (reference sequence). In DNA form, the CDR3 reads TGTGCCACCAGCAGAGATCCCACCGGGGCCCGAGAAAAACTGTTTTTT. Translation: CATSRDPTGAREKLFF.

The rearrangement links TRBV9 to TRBJ2-3; weak D call: TRBD2 (6 bases). CDR3 length equals 14 residues. The germline CDR1 and CDR2 sequences are SGDLS and YYNGEE. V lost 0 bases and J 4 bases, leaving 9 bases between the germline ends. CDR3 DNA sequence: TGTGCCAGCAGCGTAGGGGACTTCTCAGATACGCAGTATTTT. As protein: CASSVGDFSDTQYF. Full variable domain (missing parts from reference TRBV9 and TRBJ2-3): DSGVTQTPKHLITATGQRVTLRCSPRSGDLSVYWYQQSLDQGLQFLIQYYNGEERAKGNILERFSAQQFPDLHSELNLSSLELGDSALYFCASSVGDFSDTQYFGPGTRLTVL.

The J gene is TRBJ1-1, the V gene TRBV28; D might be TRBD1 (5 bases). Trimming pared 6 bases from V and 4 bases from J, leaving 15 bases between. The CDR3 has 14 amino acids. From germline, CDR1 is MDHEN and CDR2 SYDVKM. CDR3 protein: CASSAGTAGTEAFF. The CDR3 DNA follows: TGTGCCAGCAGCGCGGGGACGGCGGGCACTGAAGCTTTCTTT.

The chain couples TRBV18 to TRBJ2-1; tentative D call: TRBD2 (7 bases). V was clipped by 1 base and J by 0 bases, with 10 bases between them. CDR3 length equals 16 residues. Germline V gene sequence: CDR1 KGHSH, CDR2 LQKENI. CDR3 nucleotide sequence: TGTGCCAGCTCACCACAGGGGGGGAACTCCTACAATGAGCAGTTCTTC. Protein product: CASSPQGGNSYNEQFF.

With regard to this clone: Other DNA sequences in the sample encode the same CDR3. The chain combines TRBV5-4 with TRBJ2-5, with D possibly being TRBD1 or TRBD2 (5 bases each). V shed 0 bases and J shed 1 base, with 7 bases lying between them. The germline CDR1 and CDR2 sequences are SGHNT and YYREEE (reference sequence). This CDR3 comprises 14 residues. This CDR3 is CASSLVGTQETQYF. CDR3 nucleotide sequence: TGTGCCAGCAGCTTGGTAGGGACCCAAGAGACCCAGTACTTC.

V usage is TRBV11-2 and J usage is TRBJ2-1; the match to TRBD2 covers 9 bases. V lost 5 bases to trimming and J lost 7 bases; unmatched junction nucleotides: 12. The germline CDR1 and CDR2 sequences are SGHAT and FQNNGV. The CDR3 extends over 16 amino acids. The CDR3 sequence is CASSQPLAGGINEQFF. DNA of the CDR3: TGTGCCAGCAGCCAACCCTTGGCGGGAGGGATAAATGAGCAGTTCTTC.

The gene calls are TRBV6-5 and TRBJ1-4; D is ambiguous. V was pared by 0 bases and J by 2 bases, with 7 bases between. CDR3 size: 15 residues. CDR1 is MNHEY and CDR2 is SVGAGI in the germline V gene. The DNA for the CDR3 is TGTGCCAGCAGTTACTCGCCGGGTACTAATGAAAAACTGTTTTTT. Amino acids: CASSYSPGTNEKLFF.

The rearrangement links TRBV7-3 to TRBJ2-1, with TRBD1 matching 10 bases. Per germline, CDR1 SGHTA and CDR2 FQGTGA. The CDR3 totals 15 residues. J was trimmed by 8 bases and V by 5 bases; bases with no gene match: 9. The CDR3 DNA reads as TGTGCCAGCAGCCCCGGACAGGGGGGTTCGCATGAGCAGTTCTTC. Translating gives CASSPGQGGSHEQFF.

J is TRBJ2-5 and V is TRBV2, with D unresolved. The CDR3 runs 13 residues. Germline CDR1 SNHLY, CDR2 FYNNEI. Between the trimmed V and J ends, which lost 6 bases and 1 base, there was a span of 9 bases. CDR3 sequence (DNA): TGTGCCAGCAGCCTTGAGGCCCAAGAGACCCAGTACTTC. Translated: CASSLEAQETQYF. Based on the CDR3 plus reference TRBV2 and TRBJ2-5, the full variable domain is EPEVTQTPSHQVTQMGQEVILRCVPISNHLYFYWYRQILGQKVEFLVSFYNNEISEKSEIFDDQFSVERPDGSNFTLKIRSTKLEDSAMYFCASSLEAQETQYFGPGTRLLVL.

The chain has TRBV6-6 and TRBJ1-1; D might be TRBD1 (5 bases). This CDR3 contains 13 residues. Deletions cut 6 bases from V and 4 bases from J, with 12 bases between. Germline CDR1 MNHNY, CDR2 SVGAGI (reference sequence). The CDR3 DNA follows: TGTGCCAGCAGCCGCCAGGGTGGCACTGAAGCTTTCTTT. Its translation is CASSRQGGTEAFF.

In nucleotides, the CDR3 is TGCGCCAGCAGCCAAGATCCACGGGGGAACACTGAAGCTTTCTTT. It yields the protein CASSQDPRGNTEAFF. V usage is TRBV4-1 and J usage is TRBJ1-1; D is uncertain. The CDR3 extends over 15 amino acids. Per germline, CDR1 MGHRA and CDR2 YSYEKL. Trimming shortened V by 0 bases and J by 1 base, and 9 bases separated the two germline ends.

This clone has just a few counts. The V call is TRBV15, the J call TRBJ1-2; D unclear. The V end was cut by 0 bases, the J end by 6 bases, with 11 bases between. CDR1 and CDR2 from the germline V gene are LNHNV and YYDKDF (reference sequence). The CDR3 loop spans 14 amino acids. The CDR3 is CATSRDSPKDGYTF. The CDR3 DNA is TGTGCCACCAGCAGAGATTCACCCAAGGATGGCTACACCTTC. Based on the CDR3 plus reference TRBV15 and TRBJ1-2, the full variable domain is DAMVIQNPRYQVTQFGKPVTLSCSQTLNHNVMYWYQQKSSQAPKLLFHYYDKDFNNEADTPDNFQSRRPNTSFCFLDIRSPGLGDTAMYLCATSRDSPKDGYTFGSGTRLTVV.

This clone was detected once. The chain has TRBV6-5 and TRBJ2-3; D not certain. The CDR3 consists of 13 residues. Trimming left V 6 bases short and J 2 bases short, with 9 bases between. Per germline, CDR1 MNHEY and CDR2 SVGAGI. The CDR3 protein is CASRFDSTDTQYF. CDR3 DNA sequence: TGTGCCAGCAGGTTCGACTCCACAGATACGCAGTATTTT.

V and J are TRBV5-1 and TRBJ1-1; a possible D gene is TRBD1 (5 bases). Germline V gene lookup returns CDR1 SGHRS and CDR2 YFSETQ. The CDR3 loop spans 15 amino acids. V lost 6 bases to trimming and J lost 1 base, with 16 bases between them. CDR3 sequence reads: CASTFAGFENTEAFF. The CDR3 DNA follows: TGCGCCAGCACCTTTGCAGGGTTCGAGAACACTGAAGCTTTCTTT. The entire variable domain, with the rest obtained from reference TRBV5-1 and TRBJ1-1, is as follows: KAGVTQTPRYLIKTRGQQVTLSCSPISGHRSVSWYQQTPGQGLQFLFEYFSETQRNKGNFPGRFSGRQFSNSRSEMNVSTLELGDSALYLCASTFAGFENTEAFFGQGTRLTVV.

The chain links TRBV11-2 to TRBJ2-1, with D unresolved. The V and J ends lost 0 bases and 0 bases respectively, with 12 bases between them. CDR1 and CDR2 from the germline V gene are SGHAT and FQNNGV. This CDR3 contains 17 residues. The CDR3 spells CASSLDRSRDSYNEQFF. In DNA form, the CDR3 reads TGTGCCAGCAGCTTAGATCGGTCACGCGACTCCTACAATGAGCAGTTCTTC.

The chain has TRBV6-6 and TRBJ2-7, with D possibly being TRBD1 or TRBD2 (5 bases each). The CDR3 totals 13 residues. Trimming cost V 4 bases and J 2 bases, with 9 bases left between them. Germline assignment: CDR1 MNHNY and CDR2 SVGAGI (reference sequence). The CDR3 coding sequence is TGTGCCAGCAGTTCCGGGACCACCTACGAGCAGTACTTC. This encodes CASSSGTTYEQYF.